These 31 T cell receptor beta chains were all obtained from the same sample, sequenced in a study of blood T cell repertoires in COVID-19 (TCRdb year 2020). The library was built by means of the immunoSEQ multiplex PCR assay. Imported from immuneACCESS, the table was reduced by TCRdb to in-frame sequences with V and J called. These copies leave out some clones; in studies compared against another copy, an unresolved V gene accounts for under half, and the cause of the remainder is not known. This sample lists roughly 84,000 clones; approximately 78% were detected once. The ten largest clones take up 15% to 17% of the sample. Sequenced input: peripheral blood. These receptors came from an elderly woman with acute or convalescent COVID-19.

This clone was seen once. This chain uses TRBV14 with TRBJ2-3, with a tentative D call TRBD2 (5 bases). Germline CDR1 reads SGHDN; CDR2 reads FVKESK. The CDR3 extends over 13 amino acids. V was trimmed by 4 bases and J by 6 bases, leaving 11 bases between them. In DNA, the CDR3 is TGTGCCAGCAGCCGCGGACTGCCGGATACGCAGTATTTT. Its protein is CASSRGLPDTQYF.

The gene calls are TRBV30 and TRBJ2-5, with TRBD1 matching 12 bases. Germline V gives CDR1 GTSNPN, CDR2 SVGIG (reference sequence). This CDR3 has 15 amino acids. V shed 2 bases and J 5 bases; nucleotides not matched to a gene: 6. The CDR3 sequence: CAWSPGTGGQETQYF. The CDR3 DNA follows: TGTGCCTGGAGTCCCGGGACAGGGGGCCAGGAGACCCAGTACTTC.

The chain joins TRBV3-1 (or the pseudogene TRBV3-2) to TRBJ1-5; 9 bases are a match to TRBD1. The CDR3 loop spans 16 amino acids. Looked up from germline, CDR1 is LGHDT and CDR2 is YNNKEL (reference sequence). Unmatched junction bases numbered 5, after V lost 1 base and J lost 4 bases. The CDR3 loop reads CASSQVAGTGNQPQHF. The CDR3 DNA reads TGTGCCAGCAGCCAAGTGGCCGGGACAGGGAATCAGCCCCAGCATTTT.

The chain recombines TRBV27 with TRBJ1-1; D is perhaps TRBD1 (5 bases). Germline CDR1 and CDR2: MNHEY and SMNVEV (reference sequence). The V end lost 3 bases, the J end lost 6 bases, and 17 bases lay between the germline ends. The CDR3 extends over 15 amino acids. In DNA form, the CDR3 reads TGTGCCAGCAGTTTTCACGGGCTGGGGGGGGCTGAAGCTTTCTTT. Encoded protein: CASSFHGLGGAEAFF.

J is TRBJ1-3 and V is TRBV12-3 or TRBV12-4; no clear D. The CDR3 sequence is 12 residues long. Trimming removed 3 bases from V and 9 bases from J, with 9 bases in between. CDR3 amino acids: CASSFAQATIYF. CDR3 coding DNA: TGTGCCAGCAGTTTCGCTCAGGCCACCATATATTTT.

This clone appeared once. This CDR3 is CASSQYQPQHF. The DNA of the CDR3 is TGTGCCAGCAGTCAATATCAGCCCCAGCATTTT. The rearrangement links TRBV6-5 to TRBJ1-5, with D unclear. Trimming removed 5 bases from V and 5 bases from J, with 4 bases in between. Germline V gene sequence: CDR1 MNHEY, CDR2 SVGAGI. The CDR3 spans 11 residues.

This sequence joins TRBV11-2 and TRBJ1-2, with D maybe TRBD1 (5 bases). Germline CDR1 SGHAT, CDR2 FQNNGV. V was shortened by 1 base and J by 10 bases, with 7 bases between the two germline ends. The CDR3 runs 11 residues. CDR3: CASSLGQIYTF. In DNA, the CDR3 is TGTGCCAGCAGCTTAGGACAGATCTACACCTTC.

This chain joins TRBV7-3 and TRBJ2-1; 8 nucleotides match TRBD1. CDR1 and CDR2 from the germline V gene are SGHTA and FQGTGA. V gave up 5 bases and J gave up 15 bases; unmatched junction bases: 9. The CDR3 sequence is 12 residues long. CDR3 sequence (DNA): TGTGCCAGCAGCCCCGGACAGGGCAAGGGGTTCTTC. Translating it yields CASSPGQGKGFF.

The chain has TRBV3-1 (or the pseudogene TRBV3-2) and TRBJ1-4; D not certain. CDR3 length: 17 amino acids. Germline V gene sequence: CDR1 LGHDT, CDR2 YNNKEL (reference sequence). The ends were cut back, 3 bases at V and 3 bases at J, with 17 bases in the middle. CDR3 protein: CASSQANRWRANEKLFF. The CDR3 DNA follows: TGTGCCAGCAGCCAGGCTAATAGGTGGCGGGCTAATGAAAAACTGTTTTTT.

The genes are TRBV6-5 and TRBJ2-1, with 8 bases matching TRBD2. V lost 2 bases to trimming and J lost 8 bases; unmatched junction nucleotides: 8. Looked up from germline, CDR1 is MNHEY and CDR2 is SVGAGI. The CDR3 totals 15 residues. The CDR3 coding sequence is TGTGCCAGCAGTTACGCCCCGGGGGGGAGAGATGAGCAGTTCTTC. Translating it yields CASSYAPGGRDEQFF.

The chain combines TRBV5-1 with TRBJ2-1, with TRBD2 matching 7 bases. This CDR3 has 17 residues. Germline-derived CDR1 and CDR2 are SGHRS and YFSETQ. V dropped 0 bases and J dropped 4; count of bases not matched to a gene: 10. The CDR3 DNA follows: TGCGCCAGCAGCTTGGCTTTGGCGGCTAGCGGTTACAATGAGCAGTTCTTC. It encodes CASSLALAASGYNEQFF.

The CDR3 sequence: CASSPPGDYSYNSPLHF. The CDR3 DNA follows: TGTGCCAGCTCACCACCCGGGGATTACTCCTATAATTCACCCCTCCACTTT. The J gene is TRBJ1-6, the V gene TRBV18, with D hard to call. Germline lookup yields CDR1 KGHSH and CDR2 LQKENI. V was shortened by 0 bases and J by 0 bases, with 9 bases between the two germline ends. CDR3 size: 17 residues. Together with reference TRBV18 and TRBJ1-6, the CDR3 gives the full variable domain: NAGVMQNPRHLVRRRGQEARLRCSPMKGHSHVYWYRQLPEEGLKFMVYLQKENIIDESGMPKERFSAEFPKEGPSILRIQQVVRGDSAAYFCASSPPGDYSYNSPLHFGNGTRLTVT.

Points on this clone: The junction differs from germline at one of its ends, possibly a read error. CDR3 in amino acids: CASREDRGRRTEAFF. DNA of the CDR3: TGTGCCAGCAGAGAAGACAGGGGAAGGCGGACTGAAGCTTTCTTT. The chain has TRBV6-1 and TRBJ1-1; 8 nucleotides align to TRBD1. The CDR3 spans 15 residues. Germline-derived CDR1 and CDR2 are MNHNS and SASEGT.

This chain uses TRBV10-2 with TRBJ1-2; unclear D gene. Between the trimmed V and J ends, which lost 6 bases and 3 bases, there was a span of 8 bases. Per the germline V gene, CDR1 is WSHSY and CDR2 is SAAADI. The CDR3 spans 12 residues. The DNA of the CDR3 is TGCGCCAGCAGGCCAGGATACTATGGCTACACCTTC. Amino acids: CASRPGYYGYTF.

This chain connects TRBV5-1 to TRBJ1-4; TRBD1 is a possible D gene (5 bases). This CDR3 is built from 15 residues. Germline assignment: CDR1 SGHRS and CDR2 YFSETQ. Trimming took 4 bases from V and 8 from J, leaving 18 bases between them. The CDR3 sequence is CASSPESPWGEKLFF. The CDR3 DNA reads TGCGCCAGCAGCCCAGAAAGCCCTTGGGGCGAAAAACTGTTTTTT.

CDR3 bases: TGTGCCAGCAGCCCCAGGGGGAACACCGGGGAGCTGTTTTTT. Encoded protein: CASSPRGNTGELFF. The chain uses TRBV7-2 and TRBJ2-2; TRBD1 is a possible D gene (6 bases). The CDR3 runs to 14 residues. V was cut by 5 bases and J by 1 base, with 8 bases left in between. Germline V gene sequence: CDR1 SGHTA, CDR2 FQGNSA.

J is TRBJ1-3 and V is TRBV19, with D unclear. This CDR3 has 16 amino acids. Germline V lookup: CDR1 LNHDA, CDR2 SQIVND (reference sequence). The V end lost 7 bases, the J end lost 0 bases, and 16 bases lay between the germline ends. The DNA for the CDR3 is TGTGCCAGTATCCAATCACCAGGCCTCTCTGGAAACACCATATATTTT. Translating it yields CASIQSPGLSGNTIYF.

The chain couples TRBV23-1 to TRBJ2-3; 11 bases map to TRBD2. TRBV23-1 is recorded as an ORF, its role being uncertain. The V and J ends lost 9 bases and 2 bases, in that order; junction bases with no gene match: 7. The CDR3 is 15 residues long. DNA for the CDR3: TGCGCCAGTCTTAGCGGGGGGGCCGTCACAGATACGCAGTATTTT. Amino acids: CASLSGGAVTDTQYF.

The chain has TRBV9 and TRBJ2-5, with 11 bases lining up with TRBD2. V was clipped by 3 bases and J by 5 bases; unmatched bases: 9. There are 16 residues in the CDR3. The V gene's germline CDR1 is SGDLS and CDR2 YYNGEE. The CDR3 nucleotides read TGTGCCAGCAGCGGTGGGAGACTAGCGGGGAAGGAGACCCAGTACTTC. Translation: CASSGGRLAGKETQYF.

V is TRBV19 and J is TRBJ1-2; TRBD1 matches at 12 bases. Trimming at V came to 3 bases and at J to 8 bases, leaving 7 bases not matched to a gene. The germline V gene encodes CDR1 LNHDA and CDR2 SQIVND (reference sequence). The CDR3 length is 15 residues. The CDR3 is CASSMGTGGAFGYTF. The DNA of the CDR3 is TGTGCCAGTAGTATGGGGACAGGGGGCGCGTTCGGCTACACCTTC.

This chain joins TRBV27 and TRBJ2-3; possibly TRBD2 for D (5 bases). Germline V gives CDR1 MNHEY, CDR2 SMNVEV (reference sequence). The CDR3 sequence is 15 residues long. With 6 bases removed from V and 5 bases from J, the gap between germline ends came to 18 bases. In DNA, the CDR3 is TGTGCCAGCAGCCGCCCGTCTGGAGGTAAAGATACGCAGTATTTT. Amino acid sequence: CASSRPSGGKDTQYF.

This clone was seen only once. The chain uses TRBV29-1 and TRBJ1-2; 8 bases line up with TRBD1. Germline values: CDR1 SQVTM, CDR2 ANQGSEA. The ends lost 6 bases at V and 4 bases at J; junction bases unmatched: 7. The CDR3 spans 13 residues. The CDR3 is CSVGGQGRYGYTF. DNA for the CDR3: TGCAGCGTGGGAGGACAGGGACGCTATGGCTACACCTTC.

V gene TRBV6-5 combines with J gene TRBJ2-5; 7 positions agree with TRBD2. The J call may be wrong; the DNA end is better matched by TRBJ2-7. The CDR3 consists of 14 residues. In germline, CDR1 is MNHEY, CDR2 SVGAGI. The CDR3 protein is CASSRSGETYEQYF. Written as DNA, the CDR3 is TGTGCCAGCAGTAGGAGCGGGGAGACCTACGAGCAGTACTTC.

V is TRBV11-2 and J is TRBJ2-1; no firm D call. The V gene's germline CDR1 is SGHAT and CDR2 FQNNGV. Trimming took off 5 bases at V and 7 bases at J, with 12 bases between the two ends. The CDR3 runs to 13 residues. This chain's CDR3 is CASSAGVFNEQFF. DNA for the CDR3: TGTGCCAGCAGCGCCGGAGTCTTTAATGAGCAGTTCTTC.

This rearrangement joins TRBV6-2 or TRBV6-3 to TRBJ2-1; perhaps TRBD1 as D (6 bases). The V and J ends lost 4 bases and 3 bases respectively, with 19 bases between them. There are 17 residues in the CDR3. Germline V CDR1 and CDR2: MNHEY, SVGEGT. The CDR3 DNA is TGTGCCAGCAGTTTTGATACAGGGTTGAGGGTCTACAATGAGCAGTTCTTC. Translated, it gives CASSFDTGLRVYNEQFF.

V and J are TRBV19 and TRBJ1-4, with a weak D call TRBD1 (6 bases). The ends were cut back, 5 bases at V and 7 bases at J, with 20 bases in the middle. CDR1 is LNHDA, CDR2 SQIVND, per germline (reference sequence). This CDR3 is built from 16 residues. The DNA for the CDR3 is TGTGCCAGTAGTGGAGAACAGGGTTGGGGAAGTGAAAAACTGTTTTTT. This translates into CASSGEQGWGSEKLFF.

The chain employs TRBV4-2 and TRBJ2-5, with D tentatively TRBD2 (7 bases). The CDR3 spans 14 residues. Germline CDR1 is LGHNA and CDR2 is YNFKEQ. Trimming cost V 5 bases and J 5 bases, with 15 bases left between them. The DNA of the CDR3 is TGTGCCAGCAGCGGGGGGGCGCTTGGGGAGACCCAGTACTTC. Translating it yields CASSGGALGETQYF.

The chain uses TRBV5-8 and TRBJ2-1, with D perhaps TRBD1 (6 bases). The V and J ends lost 4 bases and 2 bases respectively, with 13 bases between them. The CDR3 consists of 15 residues. Germline assignment: CDR1 SGHTS and CDR2 YDEGEE. The CDR3 is CASSPGGGPYNEQFF. DNA for the CDR3: TGTGCCAGCAGCCCTGGGGGCGGGCCCTACAATGAGCAGTTCTTC.

The gene calls are TRBV6-5 and TRBJ2-1, with D perhaps TRBD2 (5 bases). The CDR3 spans 15 residues. Trimming removed 6 bases from V and 0 bases from J, with 12 bases in between. Germline V gene sequence: CDR1 MNHEY, CDR2 SVGAGI. The CDR3 DNA sequence: TGTGCCAGCAGCCAGAGGGTCAGCTCCTACAATGAGCAGTTCTTC. Protein product: CASSQRVSSYNEQFF.

This rearrangement joins TRBV7-9 to TRBJ1-5; 7 nucleotides agree with TRBD1. Germline CDR1 is SEHNR and CDR2 is FQNEAQ (reference sequence). The CDR3 spans 15 residues. Losses at the gene ends were 5 bases for V and 5 bases for J; bases not matched to a gene: 9. The CDR3 loop is CASSPDRVQHQPQHF. The CDR3 nucleotides read TGTGCCAGCAGCCCTGACAGGGTACAGCATCAGCCCCAGCATTTT.

This chain connects TRBV6-1 to TRBJ1-2, with 10 positions matching TRBD1. The CDR3 contains 13 residues. The germline V gene has CDR1 MNHNS and CDR2 SASEGT. With V trimmed by 2 bases and J by 8 bases, 2 bases remained unmatched. In DNA form, the CDR3 reads TGTGCCAGCAGTGAATGGACAGGGGGAGGCTACACCTTC. Translating gives CASSEWTGGGYTF.